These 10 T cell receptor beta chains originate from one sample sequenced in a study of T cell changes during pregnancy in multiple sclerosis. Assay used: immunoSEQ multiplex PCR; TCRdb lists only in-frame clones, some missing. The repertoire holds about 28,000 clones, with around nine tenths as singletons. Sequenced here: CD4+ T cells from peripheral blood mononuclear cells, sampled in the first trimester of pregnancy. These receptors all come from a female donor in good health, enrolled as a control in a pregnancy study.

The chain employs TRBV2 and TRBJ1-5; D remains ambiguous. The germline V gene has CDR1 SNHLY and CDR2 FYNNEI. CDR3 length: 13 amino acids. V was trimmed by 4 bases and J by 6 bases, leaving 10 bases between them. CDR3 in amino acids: CASSGEGSQPQHF. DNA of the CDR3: TGTGCCAGCAGTGGAGAGGGTAGTCAGCCCCAGCATTTT. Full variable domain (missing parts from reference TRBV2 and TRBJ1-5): EPEVTQTPSHQVTQMGQEVILRCVPISNHLYFYWYRQILGQKVEFLVSFYNNEISEKSEIFDDQFSVERPDGSNFTLKIRSTKLEDSAMYFCASSGEGSQPQHFGDGTRLSIL.

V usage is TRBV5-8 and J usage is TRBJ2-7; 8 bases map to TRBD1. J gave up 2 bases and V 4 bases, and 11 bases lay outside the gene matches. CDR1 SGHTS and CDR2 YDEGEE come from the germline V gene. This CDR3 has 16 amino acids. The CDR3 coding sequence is TGTGCCAGCAGCCTATTAGGGGGGACAGGTACCTACGAGCAGTACTTC. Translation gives CASSLLGGTGTYEQYF. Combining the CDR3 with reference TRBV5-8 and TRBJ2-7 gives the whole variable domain EAGVTQSPTHLIKTRGQQATLRCSPISGHTSVYWYQQALGLGLQFLLWYDEGEERNRGNFPPRFSGRQFPNYSSELNVNALELEDSALYLCASSLLGGTGTYEQYFGPGTRLTVT.

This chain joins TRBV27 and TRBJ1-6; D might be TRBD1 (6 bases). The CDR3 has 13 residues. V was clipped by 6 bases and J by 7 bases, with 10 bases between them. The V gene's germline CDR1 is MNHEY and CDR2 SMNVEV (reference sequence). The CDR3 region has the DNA TGTGCCAGCAGACACACAGGGAATTCACCCCTCCACTTT. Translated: CASRHTGNSPLHF.

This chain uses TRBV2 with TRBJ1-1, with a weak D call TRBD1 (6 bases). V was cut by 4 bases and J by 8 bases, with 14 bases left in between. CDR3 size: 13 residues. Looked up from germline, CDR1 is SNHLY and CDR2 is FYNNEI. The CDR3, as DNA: TGTGCCAGCAGTGTGGGTTGGGGGCTGGAAGCTTTCTTT. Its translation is CASSVGWGLEAFF.

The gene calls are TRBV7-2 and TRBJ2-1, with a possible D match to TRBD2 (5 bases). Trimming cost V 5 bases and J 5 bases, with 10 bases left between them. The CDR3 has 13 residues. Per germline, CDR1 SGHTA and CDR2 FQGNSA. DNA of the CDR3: TGTGCCAGCAGCCCGAGGGTAGACAATGAGCAGTTCTTC. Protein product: CASSPRVDNEQFF.

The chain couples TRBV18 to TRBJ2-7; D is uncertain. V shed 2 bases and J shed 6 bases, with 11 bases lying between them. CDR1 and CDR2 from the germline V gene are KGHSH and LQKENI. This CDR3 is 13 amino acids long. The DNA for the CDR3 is TGTGCCAGCTCACCAATTGAACTACGCGAGCAGTACTTC. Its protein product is CASSPIELREQYF.

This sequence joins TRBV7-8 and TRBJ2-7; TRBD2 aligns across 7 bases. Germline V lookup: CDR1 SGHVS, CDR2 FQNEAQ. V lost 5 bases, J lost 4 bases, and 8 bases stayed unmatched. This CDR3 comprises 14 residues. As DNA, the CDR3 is TGTGCCAGCAGCAGCAGACGACTAGCTTACGAGCAGTACTTC. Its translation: CASSSRRLAYEQYF.

CDR3 nucleotides: TGTGCCTGGAGTCATCAGGAGGCTGGGGCCAACGTCCTGACTTTC. It encodes CAWSHQEAGANVLTF. J is TRBJ2-6 and V is TRBV30; a weak D match, TRBD2 (5 bases). CDR3 size: 15 residues. The germline V gene has CDR1 GTSNPN and CDR2 SVGIG (reference sequence). Trimming took off 2 bases at V and 2 bases at J, with 10 bases between the two ends.

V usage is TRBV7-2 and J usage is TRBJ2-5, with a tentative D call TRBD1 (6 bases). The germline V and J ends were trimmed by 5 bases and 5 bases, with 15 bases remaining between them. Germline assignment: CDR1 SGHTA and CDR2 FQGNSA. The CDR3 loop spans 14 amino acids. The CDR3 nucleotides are TGTGCCAGCAGCCCGGACAGAGATGGGGAGACCCAGTACTTC. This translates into CASSPDRDGETQYF.

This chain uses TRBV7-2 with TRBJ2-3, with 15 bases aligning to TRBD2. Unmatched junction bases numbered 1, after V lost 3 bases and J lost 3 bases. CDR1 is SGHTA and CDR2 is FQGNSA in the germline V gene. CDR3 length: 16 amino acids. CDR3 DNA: TGTGCCAGCAGCTTGGGACTAGCGGGAGGTACAGATACGCAGTATTTT. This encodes CASSLGLAGGTDTQYF.